This paragraph reports one T cell receptor beta chain. Its target is not known. The use of a sample-barcoded 5' primer and a J-beta primer mix characterized a second PCR of roughly 6 to 11 cycles. Each cDNA was tagged by a template-switch adaptor containing 12 random nucleotides. TCRdb used MiXCR to reprocess the 5' RACE reads, holding one entry per CDR3 protein. The table lists about a million distinct CDR3 sequences, approximately 50% of them singletons. The CDR3 contains 13 residues. The germline V gene has CDR1 SEHNR and CDR2 FQNEAQ (reference sequence). This entry is derived from a study of blood T cells in healthy people across ages. Study outcomes and limitations: The authors considered diversity estimates from one million T cells to be underestimates.

The chain links TRBV7-9 to TRBJ2-7; D unresolved. Gene TRBJ2-5 matches the end of the DNA better, so the J call may be wrong. The receptor was isolated from an older woman in good health. The material sequenced was blood. The chain's CDR3 is CASSLVMEETQYF. As DNA, the CDR3 is TGTGCCAGCAGCTTAGTAATGGAGGAGACCCAGTACTTC.